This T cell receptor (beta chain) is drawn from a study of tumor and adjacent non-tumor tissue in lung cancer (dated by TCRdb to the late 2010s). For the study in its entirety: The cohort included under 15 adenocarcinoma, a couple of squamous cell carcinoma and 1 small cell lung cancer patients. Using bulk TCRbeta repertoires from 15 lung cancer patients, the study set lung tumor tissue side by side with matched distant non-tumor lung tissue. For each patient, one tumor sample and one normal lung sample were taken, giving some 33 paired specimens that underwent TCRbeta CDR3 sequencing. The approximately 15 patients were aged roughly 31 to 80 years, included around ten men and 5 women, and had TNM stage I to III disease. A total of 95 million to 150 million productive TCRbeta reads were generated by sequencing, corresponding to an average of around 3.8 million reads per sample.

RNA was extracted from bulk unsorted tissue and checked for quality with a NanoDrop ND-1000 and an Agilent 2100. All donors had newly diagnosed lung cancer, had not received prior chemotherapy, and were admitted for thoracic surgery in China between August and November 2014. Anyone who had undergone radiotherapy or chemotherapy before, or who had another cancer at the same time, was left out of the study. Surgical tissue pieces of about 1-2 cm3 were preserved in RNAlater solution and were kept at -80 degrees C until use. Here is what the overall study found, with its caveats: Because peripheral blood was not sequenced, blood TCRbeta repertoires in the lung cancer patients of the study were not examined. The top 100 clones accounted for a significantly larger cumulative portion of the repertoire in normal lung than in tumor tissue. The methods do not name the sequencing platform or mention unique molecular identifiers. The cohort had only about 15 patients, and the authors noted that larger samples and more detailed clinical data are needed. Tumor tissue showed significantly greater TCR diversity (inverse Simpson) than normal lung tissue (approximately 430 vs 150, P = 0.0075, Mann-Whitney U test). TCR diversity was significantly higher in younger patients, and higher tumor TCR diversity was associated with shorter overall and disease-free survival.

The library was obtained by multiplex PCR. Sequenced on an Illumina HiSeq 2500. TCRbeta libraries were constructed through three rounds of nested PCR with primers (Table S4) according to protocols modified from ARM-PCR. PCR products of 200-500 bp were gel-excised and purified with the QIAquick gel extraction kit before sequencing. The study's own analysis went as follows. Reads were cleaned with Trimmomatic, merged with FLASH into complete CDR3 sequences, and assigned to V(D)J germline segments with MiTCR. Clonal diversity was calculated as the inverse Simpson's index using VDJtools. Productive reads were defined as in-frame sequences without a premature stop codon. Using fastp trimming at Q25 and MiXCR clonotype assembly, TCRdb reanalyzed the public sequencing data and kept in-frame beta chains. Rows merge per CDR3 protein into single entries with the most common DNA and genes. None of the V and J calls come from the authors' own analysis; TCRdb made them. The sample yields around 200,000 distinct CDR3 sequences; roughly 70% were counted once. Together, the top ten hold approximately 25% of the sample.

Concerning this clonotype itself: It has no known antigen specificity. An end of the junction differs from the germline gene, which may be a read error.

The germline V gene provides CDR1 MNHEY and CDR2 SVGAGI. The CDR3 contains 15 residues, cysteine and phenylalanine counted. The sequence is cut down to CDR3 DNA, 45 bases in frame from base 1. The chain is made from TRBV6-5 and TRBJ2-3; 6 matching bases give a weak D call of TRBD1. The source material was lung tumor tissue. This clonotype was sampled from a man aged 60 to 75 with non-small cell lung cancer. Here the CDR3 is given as CASCYTAGVPNTQYF. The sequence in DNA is TGTGCCAGCTGTTACACGGCAGGGGTTCCAAATACGCAGTATTTT.